The present T cell receptor (beta chain) was sequenced within a study of cytomegalovirus exposure and HLA in healthy donors. In germline, CDR1 is SEHNR, CDR2 FQNEAQ (reference sequence). The CDR3 is 14 amino acids. Trimming stripped 5 bases from V and 5 bases from J, with 10 bases between. Primers: 60 Vbeta forward and 13 Jbeta reverse. Sequenced by immunoSEQ multiplex PCR; TCRdb stores in-frame clones only, minus some. The top ten clones hold roughly 2% of a sample with 150,000 to 200,000 clones, about 80% of them seen once. Specimen: PBMCs. The chain joins TRBV7-9 to TRBJ1-6, with D tentatively TRBD1 (6 bases). This TCR came from a woman aged 25-40 years in good health and CMV-seronegative. The DNA of the CDR3 is TGTGCCAGCAGCCCGACAGGACATAATTCACCCCTCCACTTT. It is translated as CASSPTGHNSPLHF.